The clone carrying this T cell receptor beta chain was picked up a small number of times. Its target is unknown. This sample was included in a study of human T cells and chemical hapten exposure. Study outcomes and limitations: Sensitizing with DPC caused no change in TCRs above 1 in 1000 frequency.

Within the library, unique molecular identifiers were attached to each individual cDNA molecule. Using its own MiXCR run on the 5' RACE reads, TCRdb lists one record per CDR3 protein. This table has about 81,000 distinct CDR3 sequences, 7.7% appearing once. This CDR3 spans 13 amino acids. The germline CDR1 and CDR2 sequences are SEHNR and FQNEAQ (reference sequence). V gave up 0 bases and J gave up 2 bases, with 5 bases separating them. Unfractionated whole blood yielded the extracted total RNA. The receptor's source is a male donor in good health. The rearrangement links TRBV7-9 to TRBJ2-7, with a weak D call TRBD1 (5 bases). DNA of the CDR3: TGTGCCAGCAGCTTAGCGGACACCTACGAGCAGTACTTC. Protein product: CASSLADTYEQYF.